This TCR beta chain was observed in a study of technical replicates of blood from four donors. Germline CDR1 and CDR2: KGHSH and LQKENI. CDR3 length: 16 residues. The trim removed 0 bases at V and 4 bases at J, leaving 7 bases unmatched. The assay was immunoSEQ multiplex PCR, and TCRdb's table has in-frame clones only and misses some. The sample records more than 95,000 clones, 95% being singletons. This clonotype was obtained from a human donor in good health. The sequencing sample was made of T cells isolated from PBMCs. The chain recombines TRBV18 with TRBJ2-3; TRBD2 agrees at 7 bases. CDR3 sequence (DNA): TGTGCCAGCTCACCACCAGGCGGGGGTGTGGCAGATACGCAGTATTTT. Encoded protein: CASSPPGGGVADTQYF.